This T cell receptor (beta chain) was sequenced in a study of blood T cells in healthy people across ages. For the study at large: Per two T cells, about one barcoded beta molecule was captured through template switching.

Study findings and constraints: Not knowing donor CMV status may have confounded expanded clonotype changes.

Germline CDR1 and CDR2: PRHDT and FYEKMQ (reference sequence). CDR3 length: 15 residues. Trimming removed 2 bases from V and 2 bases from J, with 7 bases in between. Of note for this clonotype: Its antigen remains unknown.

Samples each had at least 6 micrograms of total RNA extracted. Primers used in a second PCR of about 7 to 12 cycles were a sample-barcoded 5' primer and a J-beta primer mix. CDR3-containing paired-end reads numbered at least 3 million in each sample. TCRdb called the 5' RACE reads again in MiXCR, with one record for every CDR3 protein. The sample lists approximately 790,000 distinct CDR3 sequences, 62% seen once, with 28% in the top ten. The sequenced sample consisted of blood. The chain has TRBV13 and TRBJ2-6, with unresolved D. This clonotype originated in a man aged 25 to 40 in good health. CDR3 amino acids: CASSLWVTGANVLTF. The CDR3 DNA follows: TGTGCCAGCAGCTTATGGGTAACTGGGGCCAACGTCCTGACTTTC.